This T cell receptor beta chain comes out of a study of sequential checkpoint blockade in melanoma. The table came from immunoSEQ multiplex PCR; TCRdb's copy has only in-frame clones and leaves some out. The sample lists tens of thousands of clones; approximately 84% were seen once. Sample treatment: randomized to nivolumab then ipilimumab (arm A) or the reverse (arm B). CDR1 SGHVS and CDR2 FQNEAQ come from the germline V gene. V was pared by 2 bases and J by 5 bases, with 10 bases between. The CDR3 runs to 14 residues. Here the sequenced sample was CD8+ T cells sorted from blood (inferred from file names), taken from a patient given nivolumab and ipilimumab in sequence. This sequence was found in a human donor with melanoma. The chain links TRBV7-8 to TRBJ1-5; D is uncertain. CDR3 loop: CASSLSDRHQPQHF. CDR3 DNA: TGTGCCAGCAGCTTAAGCGATCGGCATCAGCCCCAGCATTTT.